The 29 T cell receptor beta chains reported below all come from one sample, sequenced in a study of blood T cells in healthy people across ages. The authors ran a second PCR of about 7 to 11 cycles using a sample-barcoded 5' primer and a J-beta primer mix. TCRdb fed the 5' RACE reads into MiXCR, producing one record per CDR3 protein. The sample carries some 1.6 million distinct CDR3 sequences, approximately 32% recorded once. Specimen: blood. These receptor sequences come from a woman in her twenties or thirties in good health.

This clonotype was found a few times. The rearrangement links TRBV15 to TRBJ1-4, with 7 bases aligning to TRBD1. V dropped 3 bases and J dropped 5; count of bases not matched to a gene: 6. The CDR3 extends over 15 amino acids. Germline loops: CDR1 LNHNV, CDR2 YYDKDF (reference sequence). The CDR3 loop is CATSRRGTENEKLFF. The CDR3 DNA reads TGTGCCACCAGCAGGAGGGGGACAGAAAATGAAAAACTGTTTTTT. The complete variable domain, with remaining parts taken from reference TRBV15 and TRBJ1-4, reads DAMVIQNPRYQVTQFGKPVTLSCSQTLNHNVMYWYQQKSSQAPKLLFHYYDKDFNNEADTPDNFQSRRPNTSFCFLDIRSPGLGDTAMYLCATSRRGTENEKLFFGSGTQLSVL.

A note on this clonotype: No conserved phenylalanine or tryptophan is present at the end of the CDR3, so a read error is the likely explanation. The chain has TRBV12-3 or TRBV12-4 and TRBJ2-1; D is perhaps TRBD1 or TRBD2 (5 bases each). Trimming removed 5 bases at V and 8 bases at J, with 16 bases between. The CDR3 extends over 14 amino acids. The CDR3 DNA reads as TGTGCCAGCAGTAAAAGCGCGAGGGGCTATGAGCAGTTCTCC. Translating it yields CASSKSARGYEQFS.

The rearrangement links TRBV20-1 to TRBJ1-2; D uncertain. The CDR3 spans 15 residues. Germline lookup yields CDR1 DFQATT and CDR2 SNEGSKA (reference sequence). V was trimmed by 5 bases and J by 2 bases, leaving 18 bases between them. This CDR3 is CSAYIGRELNYGYTF. The CDR3 nucleotides are TGCAGTGCTTATATTGGACGGGAACTAAACTATGGCTACACCTTC.

This sequence joins TRBV20-1 and TRBJ1-2; 7 bases are shared with TRBD1. From germline, CDR1 is DFQATT and CDR2 SNEGSKA (reference sequence). With 6 bases clipped from V and 2 bases from J, the junction kept 3 bases outside the gene matches. This CDR3 region has 12 residues. CDR3 bases: TGCAGTGCACAGGGGAACAACTATGGCTACACCTTC. Translated: CSAQGNNYGYTF.

This chain connects TRBV9 to TRBJ2-3; a weak D match, TRBD1 (5 bases). CDR3 length: 15 amino acids. Germline V gene sequence: CDR1 SGDLS, CDR2 YYNGEE. V shed 0 bases and J shed 4 bases, with 12 bases lying between them. For the CDR3, the DNA is TGTGCCAGCAGCGTAGGGGGCGCCGTGGCAGATACGCAGTATTTT. Protein sequence: CASSVGGAVADTQYF.

This clonotype was detected ten times or more. The chain links TRBV6-5 to TRBJ2-5; D is undetermined. Looked up from germline, CDR1 is MNHEY and CDR2 is SVGAGI. The V and J ends lost 0 bases and 3 bases respectively, with 14 bases between them. This CDR3 comprises 16 residues. CDR3 bases: TGTGCCAGCAGTTACTCGACTGAACGTTTAGAAGAGACCCAGTACTTC. Its translation is CASSYSTERLEETQYF.

The sample holds many counts of this clonotype. This CDR3 is CASSLVQGDNEQYF. CDR3 bases: TGCGCCAGCAGCTTGGTCCAGGGCGATAACGAGCAGTACTTC. The V call is TRBV5-1, the J call TRBJ2-7; the D gene is possibly TRBD1 (5 bases). Trimming removed 0 bases from V and 5 bases from J, with 12 bases in between. The CDR3 contains 14 residues. CDR1 SGHRS and CDR2 YFSETQ come from the germline V gene.

The genes are TRBV20-1 and TRBJ1-4, with D perhaps TRBD1 (5 bases). The CDR3 length is 15 residues. Deletions cut 6 bases from V and 4 bases from J, with 18 bases between. Germline V CDR1 and CDR2: DFQATT, SNEGSKA (reference sequence). The CDR3 DNA is TGCAGTGCCCGCCATCCGGGACGGGTTAATGAAAAACTGTTTTTT. Protein: CSARHPGRVNEKLFF.

In its sample, this clonotype was seen a few times. V is TRBV20-1 and J is TRBJ2-5; 13 nucleotides line up with TRBD2. V lost 4 bases and J lost 2; bases outside the gene matches: 4. Germline lookup yields CDR1 DFQATT and CDR2 SNEGSKA (reference sequence). This CDR3 is 15 amino acids long. CDR3 sequence reads: CSANPGLAGQETQYF. CDR3 bases: TGCAGTGCTAATCCGGGACTAGCGGGACAAGAGACCCAGTACTTC.

The genes are TRBV27 and TRBJ2-3; TRBD1 matches at 7 bases. V shed 10 bases and J 4 bases; nucleotides not matched to a gene: 11. The CDR3 covers 14 residues. Germline CDR1 is MNHEY and CDR2 is SMNVEV (reference sequence). In DNA form, the CDR3 reads TGTGCCACTTCGAATTCAGGGGGAGCAGATACGCAGTATTTT. This translates into CATSNSGGADTQYF.

V usage is TRBV9 and J usage is TRBJ1-4; maybe TRBD1 (5 bases). The CDR3 is made up of 15 amino acids. The V end was cut by 2 bases, the J end by 0 bases, with 8 bases between. Germline values: CDR1 SGDLS, CDR2 YYNGEE. The CDR3 sequence is CASSVTESTNEKLFF. Here the CDR3 DNA reads TGTGCCAGCAGCGTGACAGAGTCAACTAATGAAAAACTGTTTTTT.

This clonotype was detected only a few times. J is TRBJ2-1 and V is TRBV7-2, with D uncertain. Deletions cut 2 bases from V and 0 bases from J, with 8 bases between. Looked up from germline, CDR1 is SGHTA and CDR2 is FQGNSA. The CDR3 is 15 residues long. CDR3 amino acids: CASSLSWSSYNEQFF. The CDR3 region has the DNA TGTGCCAGCAGCTTATCCTGGAGCTCCTACAATGAGCAGTTCTTC.

The J gene is TRBJ1-2, the V gene TRBV19, with TRBD1 matching over 10 bases. The CDR3 consists of 14 residues. Losses at the gene ends were 5 bases for V and 6 bases for J; bases not matched to a gene: 6. Germline CDR1 LNHDA, CDR2 SQIVND (reference sequence). The CDR3 DNA sequence: TGTGCCAGTAGTCCGACAGGGGGCAGTGATGGCTACACCTTC. Protein sequence: CASSPTGGSDGYTF.

The V and J genes are TRBV11-3 and TRBJ2-7; possible D gene TRBD2, 6 bases. The assigned J gene may be wrong: the sequence end matches TRBJ2-5 better. CDR3 length equals 12 residues. CDR1 and CDR2 (germline): SGHNT, YENEEA. The CDR3 coding sequence is TGTGCCAGCAGCTCGTCAGCGGGGACCCAGTACTTC. Translated, it gives CASSSSAGTQYF.

The sample holds a few counts of this clonotype. J is TRBJ2-3 and V is TRBV29-1; the match to TRBD2 covers 11 bases. The J segment lost 0 bases and the V segment lost 6 bases, leaving 2 bases of the junction unmatched. Per germline, CDR1 SQVTM and CDR2 ANQGSEA. The CDR3 length is 14 residues. The CDR3 protein is CSVVAGGSTDTQYF. The CDR3 DNA reads as TGCAGCGTGGTAGCGGGAGGGAGCACAGATACGCAGTATTTT.

This sequence joins TRBV7-8 and TRBJ1-1; a weak D match, TRBD1 (6 bases). Germline V lookup: CDR1 SGHVS, CDR2 FQNEAQ. Trimming stripped 10 bases from V and 1 base from J, with 16 bases between. CDR3 length: 14 residues. The CDR3 sequence: CATSDGGPNTEAFF. The DNA of the CDR3 is TGTGCCACGTCGGATGGGGGCCCGAACACTGAAGCTTTCTTT.

The chain joins TRBV20-1 to TRBJ2-1; 8 nucleotides align to TRBD2. The germline gives CDR1 DFQATT, CDR2 SNEGSKA (reference sequence). The V segment lost 5 bases and the J segment 8 bases; nucleotides outside the gene matches: 11. The CDR3 consists of 14 residues. The CDR3: CSAAAGTSGHEQFF. Here the CDR3 DNA reads TGCAGTGCTGCAGCCGGGACTAGTGGCCATGAGCAGTTCTTC.

As for this clonotype: A read error may be the cause here, since a much bigger clone is one base away. The DNA of the CDR3 is TGTGCCATCAGTGAGGGGACAGGGACTCAAGAGATCCAGTACTTC. It translates to CAISEGTGTQEIQYF. This chain links TRBV10-3 with TRBJ2-5; 9 bases line up with TRBD1. Germline V gene data show CDR1 as ENHRY and CDR2 as SYGVKD. CDR3 length: 15 amino acids.

The chain has TRBV7-9 and TRBJ2-7, with TRBD1 matching over 7 bases. J gave up 1 base and V 5 bases, and 8 bases lay outside the gene matches. The length of the CDR3 is 15 residues. CDR1 and CDR2 (germline): SEHNR, FQNEAQ (reference sequence). The CDR3 region has the DNA TGTGCCAGCAGCGCAGGACAGGCCCCGTCCTACGAGCAGTACTTC. It translates to CASSAGQAPSYEQYF.

V and J are TRBV12-3 or TRBV12-4 and TRBJ2-2, with 9 bases identical to TRBD1. The V gene end was trimmed by 1 base and the J gene end by 4 bases; junction bases not matched to a gene: 1. The CDR3 spans 15 residues. In nucleotides, the CDR3 is TGTGCCAGCAGTTTAGAACAGGGGGCCACCGGGGAGCTGTTTTTT. As protein: CASSLEQGATGELFF.

This clonotype was detected only a few times. The chain links TRBV27 to TRBJ2-1; D might be TRBD1 or TRBD2, each matching 5 bases. V was pared by 6 bases and J by 0 bases, with 9 bases between. The CDR3 extends over 14 amino acids. Germline V gene data show CDR1 as MNHEY and CDR2 as SMNVEV (reference sequence). CDR3 sequence: CASRPGPSYNEQFF. The CDR3 DNA sequence: TGTGCCAGCAGACCGGGACCCTCCTACAATGAGCAGTTCTTC.

The rearrangement joins TRBV7-3 to TRBJ2-5, with D hard to call. The CDR3 runs to 13 residues. The germline V and J ends were trimmed by 3 bases and 6 bases, with 11 bases remaining between them. Germline loops: CDR1 SGHTA, CDR2 FQGTGA. The CDR3 region has the DNA TGTGCCAGCAGCTTGGTTTTGGGGAAGACCCAGTACTTC. Translating gives CASSLVLGKTQYF.

This clonotype turned up a few times. The J gene is TRBJ1-1, the V gene TRBV6-1, with 7 bases fitting TRBD1. This CDR3 is built from 15 residues. The trim removed 0 bases at V and 1 base at J, leaving 2 bases unmatched. The germline V gene has CDR1 MNHNS and CDR2 SASEGT. CDR3 in DNA: TGTGCCAGCAGTGAAGCGACAGGGTGGAACACTGAAGCTTTCTTT. It is translated as CASSEATGWNTEAFF.

About this clonotype: One end of the junction does not line up with germline, which may come from a read error. This rearrangement joins TRBV6-6 to TRBJ2-6; D is perhaps TRBD1 or TRBD2 (5 bases each). Per germline, CDR1 MNHNY and CDR2 SVGAGI (reference sequence). The CDR3 runs to 11 residues. The CDR3 DNA reads TGTGCCAGTACCGGGGCCAACGTCCCGACTTTC. It codes for CASTGANVPTF.

Turning to this clonotype: Germline and junction disagree at one end, which may indicate a read error. The V call is TRBV5-4, the J call TRBJ1-2, with D possibly matching TRBD1 (5 bases). The V gene's germline CDR1 is SGHNT and CDR2 YYREEE (reference sequence). The CDR3 runs 14 residues. CDR3 bases: TGTACCAGCAGCTTGGCGGTTAGCTCGTGGGGCTGCACCTTC. Amino acid sequence: CTSSLAVSSWGCTF.

This chain joins TRBV20-1 and TRBJ1-1; possible D gene TRBD1, 5 bases. Germline loops: CDR1 DFQATT, CDR2 SNEGSKA (reference sequence). CDR3 length equals 14 residues. V lost 4 bases and J lost 1, with 13 bases in between. The CDR3 bases are TGCAGTGCTAAGCGGACATTGGAGAACACTGAAGCTTTCTTT. It translates to CSAKRTLENTEAFF.

Ten or more counts support this clonotype. This chain joins TRBV7-3 and TRBJ2-3; 9 bases are a match to TRBD2. CDR3 size: 15 residues. CDR1 and CDR2 (germline): SGHTA, FQGTGA. The junction had 5 bases not matched to a gene; V was cut back by 2 bases and J by 5 bases. Here the CDR3 DNA reads TGTGCCAGCAGCTTAGCGGGGGGGCCGGGAGATACGCAGTATTTT. It is translated as CASSLAGGPGDTQYF.

This rearrangement joins TRBV5-1 to TRBJ2-3; 13 bases map to TRBD2. The J segment lost 0 bases and the V segment lost 5 bases, leaving 6 bases of the junction unmatched. The germline V gene encodes CDR1 SGHRS and CDR2 YFSETQ. The CDR3 extends over 17 amino acids. The CDR3, as DNA: TGCGCCAGCAGTTTGACTAGCGGGGGGACTAGCACAGATACGCAGTATTTT. Translating it yields CASSLTSGGTSTDTQYF. Full variable domain (remainder filled in from reference TRBV5-1 and TRBJ2-3): KAGVTQTPRYLIKTRGQQVTLSCSPISGHRSVSWYQQTPGQGLQFLFEYFSETQRNKGNFPGRFSGRQFSNSRSEMNVSTLELGDSALYLCASSLTSGGTSTDTQYFGPGTRLTVL.

The V gene is TRBV12-3 or TRBV12-4, the J gene TRBJ2-7; D remains ambiguous. This CDR3 spans 15 amino acids. The V end lost 5 bases, the J end lost 0 bases, and 14 bases lay between the germline ends. CDR3 in DNA: TGTGCCAGCAGTCCCCGGATCGCCGTCTCCTACGAGCAGTACTTC. Translated: CASSPRIAVSYEQYF.